The source of this TCR beta chain is a study of blood T cell repertoires in COVID-19. Study-level background: From T cells, B-cell-depleted T cells, or PBMCs came the material, which was cDNA or gDNA.

This clone was recorded at least ten times. CDR1 is KGHDR, CDR2 SFDVKD, per germline. The V gene end was trimmed by 4 bases and the J gene end by 6 bases; junction bases not matched to a gene: 4. The CDR3 extends over 13 amino acids. Per the authors' pipeline: Researchers report that nucleated cell counts were estimated from reference gene primer amplification. The protocol was immunoSEQ multiplex PCR, while the TCRdb copy is restricted to in-frame clones and leaves out a portion. Clone size and the V and J calls come from that table; the DNA yielded D and trimming. The data show 200,000 to 250,000 clones, 80% to 90% seen once.

The sample comprised peripheral blood. The clonotype originates from a man aged 35-49 years with acute or convalescent COVID-19. The V call is TRBV24-1, the J call TRBJ2-7, with 8 bases that match TRBD1. The CDR3 is CATSDSDRGEQYF. The CDR3 DNA follows: TGTGCCACCAGTGACTCCGACAGGGGCGAGCAGTACTTC.